The clone carrying this T cell receptor (beta chain) has a handful of counts. V was trimmed by 0 bases and J by 4 bases, leaving 14 bases between them. CDR1 is SGDLS, CDR2 YYNGEE, per germline. The CDR3 runs to 16 residues. The sample is drawn from a study of T cells in Graves' hyperthyroidism and ophthalmopathy. Exclusions: uncontrolled infection, other autoimmune disease, pregnancy, lactation. RNA transcripts were the template for amplifying TCR beta CDR3 regions. During a first-round RT-PCR of the TCR CDR3, the HTBI primer set was used. TCRdb analysed the multiplex PCR reads with MiXCR anew, one entry per CDR3 protein. The sample has 300,000 to 500,000 distinct CDR3 sequences; 15% are singletons.

The receptor was derived from a woman aged 30 to 39 with Graves' hyperthyroidism. The chain is built from TRBV9 and TRBJ2-1; D is possibly TRBD1 (6 bases). Source material: blood. CDR3 loop: CASSVGVRGSYNEQFF. The CDR3 nucleotides read TGTGCCAGCAGCGTAGGTGTCAGGGGCAGTTACAATGAGCAGTTCTTC.